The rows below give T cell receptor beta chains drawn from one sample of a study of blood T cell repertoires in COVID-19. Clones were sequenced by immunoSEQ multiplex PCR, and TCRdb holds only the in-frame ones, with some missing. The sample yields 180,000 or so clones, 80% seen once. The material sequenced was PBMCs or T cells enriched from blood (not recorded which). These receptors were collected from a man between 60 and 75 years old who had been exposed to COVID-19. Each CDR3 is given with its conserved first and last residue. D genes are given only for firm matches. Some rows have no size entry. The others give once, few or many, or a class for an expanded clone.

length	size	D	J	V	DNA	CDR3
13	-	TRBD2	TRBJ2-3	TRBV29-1	TGCAGCGTGGACGGGACTAGTGTTCCCCGTCCGTATTTT	CSVDGTSVPRPYF
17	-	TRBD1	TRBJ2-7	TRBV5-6	TGTGCCAGCAGCTTGCTTCCGGGACAGGGGTTGACCTACGAGCAGTACTTC	CASSLLPGQGLTYEQYF
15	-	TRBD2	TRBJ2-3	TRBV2	TGTGCCAGCTTAGCAGCGGGGTTTAGCACAGATACGCAGTATTTT	CASLAAGFSTDTQYF
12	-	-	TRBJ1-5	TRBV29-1	TGCAGCGTTGTGTCTGGCAATCAGCCCCAGCATTTT	CSVVSGNQPQHF
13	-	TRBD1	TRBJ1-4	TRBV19	TGTGCCGGGTCCGGGACAGGGGATGAAAAACTGTTTTTT	CAGSGTGDEKLFF
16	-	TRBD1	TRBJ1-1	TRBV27	TGTGCCAGCAGTGACGACTTTAGACAGGGGAACACTGAAGCTTTCTTT	CASSDDFRQGNTEAFF
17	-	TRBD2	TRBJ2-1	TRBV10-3	TGTGCCATCAGTGAGTCCGGGACTAGCGGGAGTGGCAATGAGCAGTTCTTC	CAISESGTSGSGNEQFF
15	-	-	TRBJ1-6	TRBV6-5	TGTGCCAGCAGCACAGCAGGGGACGGTAATTCACCCCTCCACTTT	CASSTAGDGNSPLHF
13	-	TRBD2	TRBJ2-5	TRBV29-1	TGCAGCGTTACCAGACTAGCGAGGGAGACCCAGTACTTC	CSVTRLARETQYF
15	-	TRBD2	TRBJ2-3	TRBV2	TGTGCCAGCAAGGAGGGGAGGGGACCCACAGATACGCAGTATTTT	CASKEGRGPTDTQYF
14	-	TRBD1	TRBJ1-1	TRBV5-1	TGCGCCAGCAGCGGCTTAAACAGGGGACCTGAAGCTTTCTTT	CASSGLNRGPEAFF
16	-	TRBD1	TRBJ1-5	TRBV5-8	TGTGCCAGCAGCCTGCGATCCGGGACAGGGTCGCAGCCCCAGCATTTT	CASSLRSGTGSQPQHF
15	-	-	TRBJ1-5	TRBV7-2	TGTGCCAGCAGCTTATCCCTCGGTTCCAATCAGCCCCAGCATTTT	CASSLSLGSNQPQHF
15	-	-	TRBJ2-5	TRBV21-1	TGTGCCCTCAAAAGGGGGGGACAGGGCCAAGAGACCCAGTACTTC	CALKRGGQGQETQYF
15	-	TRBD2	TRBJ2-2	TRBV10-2	TGCGCCAGCAGTGAGCTAGCGGGGCTCACCGGGGAGCTGTTTTTT	CASSELAGLTGELFF
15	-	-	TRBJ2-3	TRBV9	TGTGCCAGCAGCGCGTCTGCGGTTATGTCCGATACGCAGTATTTT	CASSASAVMSDTQYF
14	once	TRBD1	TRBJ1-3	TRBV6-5	TGTGCCAGCAGCGCGACAGGGAACGGAAACACCATATATTTT	CASSATGNGNTIYF
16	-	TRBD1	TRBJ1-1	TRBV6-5	TGTGCCAGCAGTTACTTCGGACAGGGGAAAAACACTGAAGCTTTCTTT	CASSYFGQGKNTEAFF
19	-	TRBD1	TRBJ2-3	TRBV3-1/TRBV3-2	TGTGCCAGCAGCCAAGTCCCAGGGGGCGAGGGGTCTAGCACAGATACGCAGTATTTT	CASSQVPGGEGSSTDTQYF
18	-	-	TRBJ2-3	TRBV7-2	TGTGCCAGCAGCTCCCAGGTTTTTGGCGGGGCTAGCACAGATACGCAGTATTTT	CASSSQVFGGASTDTQYF
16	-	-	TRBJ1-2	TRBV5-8	TGTGCCAGCAGCTTGGGAGACGCCCTAGGAGGGTTAGGCTACACCTTC	CASSLGDALGGLGYTF
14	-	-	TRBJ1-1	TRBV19	TGTGCCAGCGGGGGATTAAGTATGAACACTGAAGCTTTCTTT	CASGGLSMNTEAFF
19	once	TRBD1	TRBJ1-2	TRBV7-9	TGTGCCAGCGGCTTCCTTCTTACCGGGACAGGGGGCACTAACTATGGCTACACCTTC	CASGFLLTGTGGTNYGYTF
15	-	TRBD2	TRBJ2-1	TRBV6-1	TGTGCCAGCAGTGAAACGCTAGCGGCAAGCGATGAGCAGTTCTTC	CASSETLAASDEQFF
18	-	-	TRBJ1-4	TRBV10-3	TGTGCCATCAGTGAGTCCGCAGGGTCGGGTGCAACTAATGAAAAACTGTTTTTT	CAISESAGSGATNEKLFF
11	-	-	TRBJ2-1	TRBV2	TGTGCCAGCAGTGAAGAGCAGACACAGTTCTTC	CASSEEQTQFF
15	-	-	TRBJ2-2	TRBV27	TGTGCCAGCATTAAGGGGGATACGAACACCGGGGAGCTGTTTTTT	CASIKGDTNTGELFF
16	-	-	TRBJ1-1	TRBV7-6	TGTGCCAGCAGCTTAGAGGTCGCGCAGGGGTTGACTGAAGCTTTCTTT	CASSLEVAQGLTEAFF
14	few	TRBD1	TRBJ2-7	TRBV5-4	TGTGCCAGCAGCTTTGGGACAGGGTCCTACGAGCAGTACTTC	CASSFGTGSYEQYF
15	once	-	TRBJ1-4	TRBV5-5	TGTGCCAGCAGAACTACAGGGTTACCTAATGAAAAACTGTTTTTT	CASRTTGLPNEKLFF
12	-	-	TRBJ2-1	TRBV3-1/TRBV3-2	TGTGCCAGCAGCCATTTGTCGGTAAGGCAGTTCTTC	CASSHLSVRQFF
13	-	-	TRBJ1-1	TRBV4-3	TGCGCCAGCAGCCAAGTTAGGGGCCTTGAAGCTTTCTTT	CASSQVRGLEAFF
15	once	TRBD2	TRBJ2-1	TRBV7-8	TGTGCCAGCAGCCGAGACCGGACTAGCAGCAATGAGCAGTTCTTC	CASSRDRTSSNEQFF
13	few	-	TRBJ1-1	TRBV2	TGTGCCAGCAACTACGGTGTGAACACTGAAGCTTTCTTT	CASNYGVNTEAFF
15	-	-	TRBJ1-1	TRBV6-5	TGTGCCAGCAGCCGTGGGGCAATTGTGCGTACTGAAGCTTTCTTT	CASSRGAIVRTEAFF
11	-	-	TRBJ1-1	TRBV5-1	TGCGCCAGTGCACTAAACACTGAAGCTTTCTTT	CASALNTEAFF
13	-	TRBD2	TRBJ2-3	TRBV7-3	TGTGCGACTAGCGGGAGTCGGAGGGATACGCAGTATTTT	CATSGSRRDTQYF
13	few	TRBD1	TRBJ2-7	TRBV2	TGTGCCAGCAGTGGCCGGACAGGCTACGAGCAGTACTTC	CASSGRTGYEQYF
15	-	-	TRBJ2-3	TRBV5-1	TGCGCCAGCAGCATGACAGGATCTAGCACAGATACGCAGTATTTT	CASSMTGSSTDTQYF
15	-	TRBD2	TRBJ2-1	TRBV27	TGTGCCAGCAGTTTTACTAGCGGGAGGGCGGGTGAGCAGTTCTTC	CASSFTSGRAGEQFF
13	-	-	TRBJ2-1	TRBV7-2	TGTGCCAGCAGTTCAACCGAGGGGGAGGAGCAGTTCTTC	CASSSTEGEEQFF
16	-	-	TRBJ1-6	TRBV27	TGTGCCAGCAGTGCCCCGGACATCTCGTATAATTCACCCCTCCACTTT	CASSAPDISYNSPLHF
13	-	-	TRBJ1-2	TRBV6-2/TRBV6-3	TGTGCCAGCAGTTCTACAGGGTGGTCAGGCTACACCTTC	CASSSTGWSGYTF
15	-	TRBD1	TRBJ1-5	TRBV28	TGTGCCAGCAGGGGGGACAGCTATAGCAATCAGCCCCAGCATTTT	CASRGDSYSNQPQHF
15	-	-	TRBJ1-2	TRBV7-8	TGTGCCAGCAGCCGTAGCGGGGGCGCTTTCTATGGCTACACCTTC	CASSRSGGAFYGYTF
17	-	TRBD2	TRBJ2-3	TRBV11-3	TGTGCCAGCAGCTTAGCACTAGCGGGAGGGCGGTCAGATACGCAGTATTTT	CASSLALAGGRSDTQYF